A selection of T cell receptor beta chains follows, all from one sample in a study of human T cells and chemical hapten exposure. Each CDR3 protein gets one entry after TCRdb re-called the 5' RACE reads with MiXCR. This table holds about 81,000 distinct CDR3 sequences, more than 15% found once. These receptor sequences come from a female donor in good health. The conserved cysteine and the conserved F or W are not part of the CDR3 here. Each record gives: D gene, CDR3 length, clone size, V gene, CDR3 protein. D genes are given only for firm matches. Not all rows give a size; the values are once, few, many and, for expanded clones, a class.

d_gene: TRBD1; len: 15; abundance: few; v_gene: TRBV14; CDR3aa: ASSQEEYRGLNTEAF
d_gene: .; len: 12; abundance: few; v_gene: TRBV27; CDR3aa: ASKRDSYNSPLH
d_gene: .; len: 11; abundance: few; v_gene: TRBV5-1; CDR3aa: ASRTSTQTEAF
d_gene: .; len: 14; abundance: few; v_gene: TRBV3-1; CDR3aa: ASSPIAGPTNYGYT
d_gene: TRBD2; len: 20; abundance: .; v_gene: TRBV5-1; CDR3aa: ASSLGFGSGDALRTSTDTQY
d_gene: TRBD1; len: 14; abundance: .; v_gene: TRBV12-3/TRBV12-4; CDR3aa: ASSLADRGRTDTQY
d_gene: .; len: 11; abundance: .; v_gene: TRBV29-1; CDR3aa: SVAHGTNEKLF
d_gene: .; len: 11; abundance: few; v_gene: TRBV2; CDR3aa: ASRFEVSTEAF
d_gene: .; len: 12; abundance: few; v_gene: TRBV6-5; CDR3aa: ASSYSSGNSPLH
d_gene: .; len: 14; abundance: many; v_gene: TRBV7-2; CDR3aa: ASSLSRSSYNSPLH
d_gene: .; len: 12; abundance: few; v_gene: TRBV18; CDR3aa: ASSVLQGYDGYT
d_gene: TRBD1; len: 14; abundance: .; v_gene: TRBV5-5; CDR3aa: ASSRGQGGADYEQY
d_gene: .; len: 16; abundance: few; v_gene: TRBV4-3; CDR3aa: ASSQEVNRENYNSPLH
d_gene: TRBD1; len: 11; abundance: .; v_gene: TRBV20-1; CDR3aa: SAGQDNKNIQY
d_gene: .; len: 10; abundance: few; v_gene: TRBV27; CDR3aa: ATKLGGAVAF
d_gene: TRBD2; len: 13; abundance: few; v_gene: TRBV5-6; CDR3aa: ASSLARGAADTQY
d_gene: TRBD2; len: 19; abundance: many; v_gene: TRBV4-1; CDR3aa: ASSQDGFRGTSGTDYNEQF
d_gene: .; len: 10; abundance: once; v_gene: TRBV29-1; CDR3aa: SVHRLEETQY
d_gene: .; len: 9; abundance: few; v_gene: TRBV29-1; CDR3aa: SVGPGDEQF
d_gene: TRBD1; len: 15; abundance: .; v_gene: TRBV7-2; CDR3aa: ASSLGLRDRGAGELF
d_gene: TRBD2; len: 15; abundance: few; v_gene: TRBV7-2; CDR3aa: ASSLGRGGSLAGAQY
d_gene: TRBD1; len: 12; abundance: few; v_gene: TRBV12-3/TRBV12-4; CDR3aa: ASSLRRGQGEAF
d_gene: .; len: 18; abundance: .; v_gene: TRBV30; CDR3aa: AWSEPTGARGRSGANVLT